Sequencing of this TCR beta chain was carried out in a study of T cell repertoires in cytomegalovirus infection (dated by TCRdb to between 2018 and 2020). Regarding the research as a whole: Alongside well-studied HLA-B-restricted epitopes, the peptide stimulations were aimed at recently identified HLA-C-restricted CMV epitopes, whose presentation resists viral immunomodulation. Donor HLA type was relevant to the analysis, as public TCR beta signatures indicated carriage of CMV infection together with the matching HLA type.

Overall study outcomes, separate from this receptor: The ex vivo response was dominated by HLA-C-restricted CMV-specific TCR beta clonotypes, which also provided the single most frequent clonotype in two of eight donors. In both this cohort and an independent cohort of several hundred donors, the cumulative frequency of public TCR beta family members distinguished carriers of CMV infection plus the relevant HLA type.

V ends up 4 bases short and J 0 bases short, with an unmatched junction base count of 10. Its CDR3 holds 16 amino acids, cysteine through phenylalanine. The sequence is cut down to CDR3 DNA, 48 bases in frame from base 1. Looking up the germline V gene yields CDR1 SQVTM and CDR2 ANQGSEA. Concerning this clonotype: The target of this receptor is not known. Base quality data are lacking; no much larger clone is found one base away.

Reads for this sample came from an Illumina HiSeq 1500. In-frame beta chains were kept once TCRdb had trimmed the public reads at Q25 with fastp and called clones with MiXCR. Each entry merges the rows of one CDR3 protein and shows their most common DNA and genes. This sample holds approximately 500,000 distinct CDR3 sequences; about 33% were observed only once. Roughly a sixth of the sample rests with the top ten. The label giving this sample's treatment or condition can be read as: in vitro stimulation with specific CMV peptide epitopes to enrich CMV-specific T cells. This sequence originates from a human donor in good health (CMV status not recorded). Some clones in this sample may be carry-over from other donors' samples. The chain was built from TRBV29-1 and TRBJ1-2; 8 central nucleotides agree with TRBD1. The sample here was cultured PBMCs, taken from culture after CMV antigen stimulation. The bases are TGCAGCGTTGCCCACCTAACAGGGGGATCTAACTATGGCTACACCTTC. Translated, this is CSVAHLTGGSNYGYTF.